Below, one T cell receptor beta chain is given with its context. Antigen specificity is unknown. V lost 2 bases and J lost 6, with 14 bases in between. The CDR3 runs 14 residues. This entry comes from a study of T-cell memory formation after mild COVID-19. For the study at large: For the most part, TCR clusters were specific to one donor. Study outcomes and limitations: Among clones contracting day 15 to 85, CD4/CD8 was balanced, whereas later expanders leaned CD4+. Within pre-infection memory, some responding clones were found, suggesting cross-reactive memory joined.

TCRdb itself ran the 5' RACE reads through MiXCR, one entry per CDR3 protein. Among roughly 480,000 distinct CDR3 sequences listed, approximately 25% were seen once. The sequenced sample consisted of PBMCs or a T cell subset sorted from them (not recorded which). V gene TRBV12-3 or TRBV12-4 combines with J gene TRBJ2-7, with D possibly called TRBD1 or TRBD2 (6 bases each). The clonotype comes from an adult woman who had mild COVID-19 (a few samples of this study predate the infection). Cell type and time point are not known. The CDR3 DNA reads TGTGCCAGCAGTTTAAGTCGGGGGCTCGCCGAGCAGTACTTC. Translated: CASSLSRGLAEQYF.